Shown below are 22 T cell receptor beta chains from a single sample sequenced in a study of CD8+CD57+ T cells in acquired aplastic anemia. CDR3 and TCR beta VDJ profiling relied on genomic DNA as the template. TCRdb reprocessed the reads via MiXCR and lists one record per CDR3 protein. Among about 160,000 distinct CDR3 sequences listed, roughly 47% were seen once. The source material was sorted CD4+, CD8+, or CD8+CD57+ T cells (not recorded which) from PBMCs. The receptors were gathered from a human donor in good health.

At least ten counts were recorded for this clonotype. V is TRBV16 and J is TRBJ2-5; D is unclear. This CDR3 has 12 residues. Trimming shortened V by 2 bases and J by 4 bases, and 5 bases separated the two germline ends. Germline CDR1 is KGHSY and CDR2 is FQNENV. CDR3 region: CASSQPRETQYF. The CDR3 nucleotides read TGTGCCAGCAGCCAACCGAGAGAGACCCAGTACTTC.

In the case of this clonotype: This may arise from a read error, as a much more abundant clone is one base away. The missing conserved phenylalanine or tryptophan at the end of this CDR3 makes a read error likely. The chain is built from TRBV20-1 and TRBJ1-2; 8 bases fit TRBD1. Germline V gives CDR1 DFQATT, CDR2 SNEGSKA (reference sequence). The CDR3 consists of 16 residues. V trimming: 1 base; J trimming: 8 bases; junction bases outside the gene matches: 15. The CDR3 loop is CSARGGQTPQGAGYTL. CDR3 coding DNA: TGCAGTGCTAGAGGGGGGCAGACCCCCCAGGGGGCCGGCTACACCCTC.

This clonotype was counted between two and nine times. The rearrangement joins TRBV7-2 to TRBJ2-7, with D perhaps matching TRBD1 or TRBD2 (5 bases each). The length of the CDR3 is 13 residues. Trimming cost V 4 bases and J 2 bases, with 9 bases left between them. The germline V gene encodes CDR1 SGHTA and CDR2 FQGNSA. CDR3 sequence reads: CASSWDGPYEQYF. In DNA, the CDR3 is TGTGCCAGCAGCTGGGACGGGCCCTACGAGCAGTACTTC. The variable domain in full, completed from reference TRBV7-2 and TRBJ2-7, reads GAGVSQSPSNKVTEKGKDVELRCDPISGHTALYWYRQSLGQGLEFLIYFQGNSAPDKSGLPSDRFSAERTGGSVSTLTIQRTQQEDSAVYLCASSWDGPYEQYFGPGTRLTVT.

The chain couples TRBV3-1 to TRBJ2-2; D gene unclear. This CDR3 is built from 13 residues. CDR1 LGHDT and CDR2 YNNKEL come from the germline V gene (reference sequence). Trimming cost V 3 bases and J 5 bases, with 7 bases left between them. CDR3: CASSQVGTGELFF. The CDR3 region has the DNA TGTGCCAGCAGCCAGGTCGGGACCGGGGAGCTGTTTTTT. The full variable domain, rest sourced from reference TRBV3-1 and TRBJ2-2, is DTAVSQTPKYLVTQMGNDKSIKCEQNLGHDTMYWYKQDSKKFLKIMFSYNNKELIINETVPNRFSPKSPDKAHLNLHINSLELGDSAVYFCASSQVGTGELFFGEGSRLTVL.

The chain carries TRBV20-1 and TRBJ1-1, with 7 bases lining up with TRBD1. The V gene end was trimmed by 6 bases and the J gene end by 0 bases; junction bases not matched to a gene: 10. The CDR3 has 15 amino acids. Germline-derived CDR1 and CDR2 are DFQATT and SNEGSKA (reference sequence). The CDR3 spells CSAGWTGALNTEAFF. CDR3 DNA: TGCAGTGCCGGCTGGACAGGCGCTCTGAACACTGAAGCTTTCTTT.

This clonotype was counted ten times or more. This chain links TRBV4-1 with TRBJ1-4; D gene ambiguous. CDR1 MGHRA and CDR2 YSYEKL come from the germline V gene. The CDR3 sequence is 15 residues long. Trimming pared 4 bases from V and 8 bases from J, leaving 17 bases between. CDR3 residues: CASSPQMGNREKLFF. In DNA, the CDR3 is TGCGCCAGCAGCCCTCAGATGGGGAATCGAGAAAAACTGTTTTTT.

The V call is TRBV29-1, the J call TRBJ2-1, with 7 bases matching TRBD1. This CDR3 comprises 14 residues. V shed 8 bases and J 2 bases; nucleotides not matched to a gene: 9. CDR1 SQVTM and CDR2 ANQGSEA come from the germline V gene. CDR3 amino acids: CSYLGQGAYNEQFF. The CDR3 region has the DNA TGCAGCTACTTGGGGCAGGGGGCCTACAATGAGCAGTTCTTC.

This clonotype has more than one count but fewer than ten. The rearrangement uses TRBV19 and TRBJ1-6; D is uncertain. Germline V gene lookup returns CDR1 LNHDA and CDR2 SQIVND (reference sequence). The CDR3 has 13 amino acids. Trimming removed 1 base at V and 6 bases at J, with 4 bases between. The CDR3 protein is CASSIGTNSPLHF. Written as DNA, the CDR3 is TGTGCCAGTAGTATAGGGACTAATTCACCCCTCCACTTT.

The table lists this clonotype with many counts. V gene TRBV5-1 combines with J gene TRBJ1-1; TRBD1 might be the D (5 bases). The CDR3 covers 13 residues. V lost 0 bases and J lost 7, with 10 bases in between. CDR1 and CDR2 from the germline V gene are SGHRS and YFSETQ. The chain's CDR3 is CASSLAGTSEAFF. The DNA for the CDR3 is TGCGCCAGCAGCTTGGCCGGGACGAGTGAAGCTTTCTTT.

The genes are TRBV7-9 and TRBJ2-7, with a tentative D call TRBD1 (5 bases). The last part of the DNA fits TRBJ2-5 better; the J call may be wrong. This CDR3 is 15 amino acids long. CDR1 and CDR2 (germline): SEHNR, FQNEAQ (reference sequence). The CDR3 region has the DNA TGTGCCAGCAGCTTAGAGGGGAACAGAGAAGAGACCCAGTACTTC. It yields the protein CASSLEGNREETQYF.

This clonotype was observed many times. The rearrangement links TRBV20-1 to TRBJ2-1; 7 bases line up with TRBD2. The CDR3 totals 15 residues. With 7 bases clipped from V and 2 bases from J, the junction kept 11 bases outside the gene matches. Germline CDR1 DFQATT, CDR2 SNEGSKA (reference sequence). The CDR3 sequence: CSVSGGLAAYNEQFF. The CDR3 region has the DNA TGCAGTGTGTCTGGTGGGCTAGCGGCCTACAATGAGCAGTTCTTC.

Turning to this clonotype: A junction boundary mismatches the germline segment, possibly from a read error. This chain uses TRBV18 with TRBJ1-1, with D possibly being TRBD1 (5 bases). This CDR3 has 14 residues. CDR1 KGHSH and CDR2 LQKENI come from the germline V gene. The CDR3 sequence: CASSPIRANTVAFF. The CDR3 DNA follows: TGTGCCAGCTCACCAATCAGGGCGAACACTGTAGCTTTCTTT. The full variable domain, rest sourced from reference TRBV18 and TRBJ1-1, is NAGVMQNPRHLVRRRGQEARLRCSPMKGHSHVYWYRQLPEEGLKFMVYLQKENIIDESGMPKERFSAEFPKEGPSILRIQQVVRGDSAAYFCASSPIRANTVAFFGQGTRLTVV.

V and J are TRBV20-1 and TRBJ2-3; the match to TRBD1 covers 7 bases. J lost 9 bases, V lost 6 bases, and 12 bases had no gene match. The germline gives CDR1 DFQATT, CDR2 SNEGSKA (reference sequence). This CDR3 has 13 residues. The CDR3 sequence: CSASSQVRGTQYF. CDR3 nucleotides: TGCAGTGCCAGCAGCCAAGTCAGGGGGACGCAGTATTTT.

A single count supports this clonotype. The chain employs TRBV19 and TRBJ2-1; 9 bases map to TRBD2. This CDR3 has 20 amino acids. CDR1 is LNHDA and CDR2 is SQIVND in the germline V gene (reference sequence). V shed 5 bases, J shed 0 bases, and the junction held 17 bases outside the gene matches. CDR3 nucleotides: TGTGCCAGTAGTCCCGCGCCCGGGACTAGCTCACTTAGCTCCTACAATGAGCAGTTCTTC. Amino acids: CASSPAPGTSSLSSYNEQFF.

There are many counts of this clonotype. V gene TRBV5-1 combines with J gene TRBJ2-7; D possibly corresponds to TRBD1 (7 bases). Germline assignment: CDR1 SGHRS and CDR2 YFSETQ. V lost 0 bases to trimming and J lost 6 bases, with 10 bases between them. CDR3 size: 13 residues. The CDR3 bases are TGCGCCAGCAGCTTGGGCCAGGGGGGCGAGCAGTACTTC. Translation gives CASSLGQGGEQYF.

This clonotype was counted many times. The chain carries TRBV5-8 and TRBJ1-2; tentative D call: TRBD1 (6 bases). Germline-derived CDR1 and CDR2 are SGHTS and YDEGEE. The CDR3 is 13 amino acids. V lost 4 bases and J 4 bases, leaving 11 bases between the germline ends. CDR3 nucleotides: TGTGCCAGCAGCCCGGGACATGGCTATGGCTACACCTTC. It codes for CASSPGHGYGYTF.

The rearrangement uses TRBV10-2 and TRBJ2-1, with 9 bases fitting TRBD1. The J segment lost 3 bases and the V segment lost 3 bases, leaving 6 bases of the junction unmatched. Germline CDR1 and CDR2: WSHSY and SAAADI. CDR3 size: 16 residues. The CDR3 reads CASSDRTGEGYNEQFF. As DNA, the CDR3 is TGCGCCAGCAGTGACCGGACAGGGGAAGGCTACAATGAGCAGTTCTTC.

V usage is TRBV6-6 and J usage is TRBJ2-2; D unclear. Germline-derived CDR1 and CDR2 are MNHNY and SVGAGI (reference sequence). CDR3 length: 11 amino acids. V gave up 5 bases and J gave up 6 bases, with 4 bases separating them. CDR3 amino acids: CASSTAGELFF. The CDR3 nucleotides read TGTGCCAGCAGTACCGCCGGGGAGCTGTTTTTT.

In the case of this clonotype: One junction end does not reproduce the germline sequence, and a read error may be involved. The J gene is TRBJ2-5, the V gene TRBV7-9; TRBD1 is a possible D gene (5 bases). Germline assignment: CDR1 SEHNR and CDR2 FQNEAQ (reference sequence). The CDR3 spans 12 residues. The CDR3, as DNA: TGTGCCAGCCTAGACCCGGACAACTTCGGCGACTTC. The encoded protein is CASLDPDNFGDF.

This clonotype showed up many times. This sequence joins TRBV12-3 or TRBV12-4 and TRBJ1-1, with D possibly TRBD1 on 6 matching bases. The length of the CDR3 is 13 residues. Trimming took 6 bases from V and 5 from J, leaving 13 bases between them. The CDR3: CASSPTGRTEAFF. The CDR3 nucleotides are TGTGCCAGCAGCCCTACAGGGCGGACTGAAGCTTTCTTT.

This clonotype was seen many times. J is TRBJ2-1 and V is TRBV20-1; 14 bases are shared with TRBD2. This CDR3 is 17 amino acids long. The J segment lost 2 bases and the V segment lost 3 bases, leaving 6 bases of the junction unmatched. Germline V gene lookup returns CDR1 DFQATT and CDR2 SNEGSKA (reference sequence). Here the CDR3 reads CSARTRLAGGAYNEQFF. DNA of the CDR3: TGCAGTGCTAGGACTCGACTAGCGGGAGGGGCCTACAATGAGCAGTTCTTC.

V is TRBV12-3 or TRBV12-4 and J is TRBJ2-5; TRBD1 is a possible D gene (5 bases). Trimming took off 4 bases at V and 4 bases at J, with 16 bases between the two ends. The length of the CDR3 is 15 residues. The DNA for the CDR3 is TGTGCCAGCAGTTCGGACACCCCCCGACGAGAGACCCAGTACTTC. Its protein product is CASSSDTPRRETQYF.